These 27 T cell receptor beta chains came from one sample sequenced in a study of cytomegalovirus exposure and HLA in healthy donors. Clones were sequenced by immunoSEQ multiplex PCR, and TCRdb holds only the in-frame ones, with some missing. The repertoire has 200,000 to 300,000 clones, about 90% of them found once; the top ten carry more than 10%. Sequencing used PBMCs. The source of these receptors is a man in his late teens or twenties in good health and CMV-seropositive.

This chain links TRBV9 with TRBJ1-4; D ambiguous. Trimming cost V 0 bases and J 2 bases, with 11 bases left between them. The CDR3 sequence is 16 residues long. Germline V lookup: CDR1 SGDLS, CDR2 YYNGEE. CDR3 amino acids: CASSVGRATTNEKLFF. CDR3 sequence (DNA): TGTGCCAGCAGCGTAGGGCGCGCAACCACTAATGAAAAACTGTTTTTT.

The CDR3 loop reads CSVVPLGGHLRDEQFF. The CDR3 DNA reads TGCAGCGTTGTACCCCTTGGGGGACACCTGAGGGATGAGCAGTTCTTC. The rearrangement links TRBV29-1 to TRBJ2-1; possible D gene TRBD1, 6 bases. The CDR3 is 16 amino acids. Trimming pared 4 bases from V and 8 bases from J, leaving 24 bases between. From germline, CDR1 is SQVTM and CDR2 ANQGSEA.

This chain connects TRBV7-9 to TRBJ2-7, with TRBD1 matching over 8 bases. V shed 5 bases and J 4 bases; nucleotides not matched to a gene: 10. The CDR3 is made up of 15 amino acids. Germline CDR1 and CDR2: SEHNR and FQNEAQ (reference sequence). The CDR3, as DNA: TGTGCCAGCAGCGATCATTACAGGGGGATGTACGAGCAGTACTTC. Translation: CASSDHYRGMYEQYF. The whole variable domain, remainder taken from reference TRBV7-9 and TRBJ2-7, is DTGVSQNPRHKITKRGQNVTFRCDPISEHNRLYWYRQTLGQGPEFLTYFQNEAQLEKSRLLSDRFSAERPKGSFSTLEIQRTEQGDSAMYLCASSDHYRGMYEQYFGPGTRLTVT.

The CDR3 DNA sequence: TGTGCCAGTAGGAAATCTAGAACCCCCTCCTACAATGAGCAGTTCTTC. It yields the protein CASRKSRTPSYNEQFF. The chain has TRBV19 and TRBJ2-1; no firm D call. The V end lost 6 bases, the J end lost 0 bases, and 15 bases lay between the germline ends. The CDR3 extends over 16 amino acids. The germline gives CDR1 LNHDA, CDR2 SQIVND (reference sequence).

The chain couples TRBV2 to TRBJ1-4; D gene ambiguous. V dropped 6 bases and J dropped 2 bases, with 10 bases sitting between them. The CDR3 length is 14 residues. Per germline, CDR1 SNHLY and CDR2 FYNNEI. DNA of the CDR3: TGTGCCAGCAGGGCTATACCGACTAATGAAAAACTGTTTTTT. Translated, it gives CASRAIPTNEKLFF.

The chain links TRBV5-1 to TRBJ2-1; the D gene is possibly TRBD2 (6 bases). V lost 6 bases, J lost 0 bases, and 13 bases lay in between. The germline CDR1 and CDR2 sequences are SGHRS and YFSETQ. This CDR3 region has 15 residues. The CDR3 loop is CASIKDYSSYNEQFF. The DNA for the CDR3 is TGCGCCAGCATAAAGGACTACTCCTCCTACAATGAGCAGTTCTTC.

J is TRBJ1-4 and V is TRBV2, with 7 bases fitting TRBD1. Germline lookup yields CDR1 SNHLY and CDR2 FYNNEI. J gave up 1 base and V 3 bases, and 11 bases lay outside the gene matches. CDR3 length: 18 residues. This CDR3 reads CASSESPGQRVTNEKLFF. The DNA for the CDR3 is TGTGCCAGCAGTGAGAGCCCGGGACAGCGAGTAACTAATGAAAAACTGTTTTTT.

The chain has TRBV5-6 and TRBJ2-1, with 13 bases that match TRBD2. This CDR3 has 16 residues. In germline, CDR1 is SGHDT, CDR2 YYEEEE. V shed 3 bases, J shed 4 bases, and the junction held 4 bases outside the gene matches. CDR3 region: CASSWTSGGVYNEQFF. The CDR3 DNA reads as TGTGCCAGCAGCTGGACTAGCGGGGGAGTATACAATGAGCAGTTCTTC.

This rearrangement joins TRBV5-6 to TRBJ2-7; D tentatively reads TRBD1 or TRBD2 (5 bases each). The CDR3 spans 13 residues. Per germline, CDR1 SGHDT and CDR2 YYEEEE. The V end lost 1 base, the J end lost 11 bases, and 16 bases lay between the germline ends. This chain's CDR3 is CASSLSGTSMEYF. CDR3 coding DNA: TGTGCCAGCAGCTTGTCTGGGACCTCGATGGAGTACTTC. Combining the CDR3 with reference TRBV5-6 and TRBJ2-7 gives the whole variable domain DAGVTQSPTHLIKTRGQQVTLRCSPKSGHDTVSWYQQALGQGPQFIFQYYEEEERQRGNFPDRFSGHQFPNYSSELNVNALLLGDSALYLCASSLSGTSMEYFGPGTRLTVT.

The chain has TRBV28 and TRBJ2-3, with 8 bases identical to TRBD2. The trim removed 5 bases at V and 0 bases at J, leaving 16 bases unmatched. This CDR3 has 19 amino acids. The V gene's germline CDR1 is MDHEN and CDR2 SYDVKM. DNA of the CDR3: TGTGCCAGCAGTGGTCCGCGGAGCGGGAGTTCGGGTAGCACAGATACGCAGTATTTT. Its translation: CASSGPRSGSSGSTDTQYF.

The gene calls are TRBV29-1 and TRBJ2-7; D unresolved. Germline loops: CDR1 SQVTM, CDR2 ANQGSEA. This CDR3 is built from 15 residues. V was cut by 0 bases and J by 3 bases, with 15 bases left in between. The DNA for the CDR3 is TGCAGCGTTGAAGATTGGGTAGCTCCCCGCTACGAGCAGTACTTC. This translates into CSVEDWVAPRYEQYF.

V and J are TRBV30 and TRBJ1-3; D uncertain. The CDR3 totals 15 residues. V lost 4 bases to trimming and J lost 0 bases, with 13 bases between them. The germline V gene encodes CDR1 GTSNPN and CDR2 SVGIG (reference sequence). The CDR3 nucleotides read TGTGCCTGGAAGAGGGTACCTACCTCTGGAAACACCATATATTTT. It codes for CAWKRVPTSGNTIYF.

The CDR3 reads CASSYSEGFYGYTF. CDR3 DNA sequence: TGTGCCAGCAGTTACTCCGAGGGGTTTTATGGCTACACCTTC. The chain links TRBV6-5 to TRBJ1-2; D possibly corresponds to TRBD1 (5 bases). CDR3 length equals 14 residues. Trimming stripped 0 bases from V and 5 bases from J, with 10 bases between. In germline, CDR1 is MNHEY, CDR2 SVGAGI.

Only one count was recorded for this clone. The rearrangement uses TRBV7-9 and TRBJ1-3; perhaps TRBD1 as D (5 bases). Trimming cost V 4 bases and J 4 bases, with 11 bases left between them. CDR3 length: 14 residues. Germline CDR1 SEHNR, CDR2 FQNEAQ (reference sequence). The DNA of the CDR3 is TGTGCCAGCAGCTATCAGGGTCAAGGAAACACCATATATTTT. Its translation: CASSYQGQGNTIYF.

The CDR3 region is CASSLGQGARNTEAFF. The DNA of the CDR3 is TGTGCCAGCAGCTTAGGTCAGGGGGCGCGGAACACTGAAGCTTTCTTT. This chain links TRBV7-8 with TRBJ1-1, with TRBD1 matching over 8 bases. The CDR3 runs 16 residues. The germline CDR1 and CDR2 sequences are SGHVS and FQNEAQ. The junction had 5 bases not matched to a gene; V was cut back by 1 base and J by 1 base.

The chain combines TRBV6-5 with TRBJ2-7; 9 bases line up with TRBD2. With 2 bases clipped from V and 4 bases from J, the junction kept 6 bases outside the gene matches. CDR1 and CDR2 (germline): MNHEY, SVGAGI. CDR3 size: 15 residues. In DNA, the CDR3 is TGTGCCAGCAGTTACACACTAGCGGGTATATACGAGCAGTACTTC. Its protein product is CASSYTLAGIYEQYF.

The chain uses TRBV30 and TRBJ2-7; weak D call: TRBD1 (6 bases). CDR1 GTSNPN and CDR2 SVGIG come from the germline V gene (reference sequence). V lost 0 bases and J 0 bases, leaving 12 bases between the germline ends. The CDR3 totals 15 residues. CDR3 coding DNA: TGTGCCTGGAGTGTACTGGGGGCCCGCTCCTACGAGCAGTACTTC. Amino acid sequence: CAWSVLGARSYEQYF.

This sequence joins TRBV6-5 and TRBJ2-1; 14 bases fit TRBD2. Trimming cost V 1 base and J 12 bases; bases outside gene matches: 8. CDR1 is MNHEY, CDR2 SVGAGI, per germline. The CDR3 is 16 amino acids. In DNA, the CDR3 is TGTGCCAGCAGTTACTTTGGGACTAGCGGGAGAGTCCCGCAGTTCTTC. This codes for CASSYFGTSGRVPQFF.

The chain uses TRBV4-1 and TRBJ2-3, with D uncertain. Trimming cost V 4 bases and J 0 bases, with 8 bases left between them. CDR1 is MGHRA and CDR2 is YSYEKL in the germline V gene. CDR3 length: 14 residues. CDR3 coding DNA: TGCGCCAGCAGCCGCGGACCGAGCACAGATACGCAGTATTTT. Encoded protein: CASSRGPSTDTQYF.

This clone was seen a single time. CDR3 coding DNA: TGTGCCAGCAGCTTAGGGGGGACAGTGGATGAGCAGTTCTTC. It encodes CASSLGGTVDEQFF. The rearrangement joins TRBV7-9 to TRBJ2-1; TRBD1 matches at 7 bases. The J segment lost 8 bases and the V segment lost 1 base, leaving 5 bases of the junction unmatched. This CDR3 has 14 residues. CDR1 SEHNR and CDR2 FQNEAQ come from the germline V gene (reference sequence).

This chain connects TRBV4-2 to TRBJ1-5; the D is unclear. Trimming took off 6 bases at V and 2 bases at J, with 11 bases between the two ends. Germline V CDR1 and CDR2: LGHNA, YNFKEQ. CDR3 length equals 14 residues. The CDR3 region is CASSLDTGNQPQHF. The DNA of the CDR3 is TGTGCCAGCAGTCTCGACACGGGCAATCAGCCCCAGCATTTT.

This chain joins TRBV13 and TRBJ1-2; D may be TRBD1 (5 bases). This CDR3 has 14 residues. Trimming pared 3 bases from V and 3 bases from J, leaving 11 bases between. Looked up from germline, CDR1 is PRHDT and CDR2 is FYEKMQ (reference sequence). The CDR3 DNA reads TGTGCCAGCAGCTTGTGGGGCCGTGACTATGGCTACACCTTC. Amino acids: CASSLWGRDYGYTF.

The chain carries TRBV27 and TRBJ1-1, with 11 bases identical to TRBD1. The CDR3 runs to 14 residues. V gave up 5 bases and J gave up 6 bases; unmatched junction bases: 5. Looked up from germline, CDR1 is MNHEY and CDR2 is SMNVEV (reference sequence). The CDR3 loop reads CASSRTGGMPEAFF. The CDR3 region has the DNA TGTGCCAGCAGTAGGACAGGGGGCATGCCTGAAGCTTTCTTT.

This clone came up once. This chain's CDR3 is CASSYQGLLGEETQYF. CDR3 DNA: TGTGCCAGCAGTTACCAGGGTCTTTTAGGTGAAGAGACCCAGTACTTC. This chain uses TRBV6-5 with TRBJ2-5; a possible D gene is TRBD1 (5 bases). The CDR3 has 16 residues. V was pared by 2 bases and J by 3 bases, with 16 bases between. Germline V CDR1 and CDR2: MNHEY, SVGAGI.

The chain has TRBV7-9 and TRBJ1-2, with TRBD1 as a possible D gene (5 bases). V shed 3 bases and J shed 4 bases, with 12 bases lying between them. CDR3 length equals 14 residues. Germline CDR1 SEHNR, CDR2 FQNEAQ (reference sequence). CDR3 DNA: TGTGCCAGCAGCTTTGACAGTTGGAGCTATGGCTACACCTTC. This codes for CASSFDSWSYGYTF.

This rearrangement joins TRBV2 to TRBJ1-2; 9 bases agree with TRBD1. Trimming at V came to 5 bases and at J to 4 bases, leaving 5 bases not matched to a gene. Germline V CDR1 and CDR2: SNHLY, FYNNEI. The CDR3 sequence is 14 residues long. The CDR3 DNA follows: TGTGCCAGCAGTAGGACAGGGGCGGCCTATGGCTACACCTTC. It yields the protein CASSRTGAAYGYTF.

The sample holds one count of this clone. The chain joins TRBV28 to TRBJ1-5; D remains ambiguous. The CDR3 contains 14 residues. Per the germline V gene, CDR1 is MDHEN and CDR2 is SYDVKM. Trimming pared 0 bases from V and 3 bases from J, leaving 6 bases between. The CDR3 loop reads CASSLWQVNQPQHF. Written as DNA, the CDR3 is TGTGCCAGCAGTTTATGGCAGGTCAATCAGCCCCAGCATTTT.